Reported below is one TCR beta chain. Loaded into unsorted PBMC replicate PCRs was roughly 320 ng DNA, about 30,000 T cell genomes. Sequenced by immunoSEQ multiplex PCR; TCRdb stores in-frame clones only, minus some. The table shows around 500,000 clones, with 70% to 85% occurring only once. This specimen comes from a study of shared clonotypes between healthy human individuals. The sample taken for sequencing was PBMCs. The origin of this receptor is a middle-aged woman in good health. Some clones in this sample may be carry-over from other donors' samples.

For the CDR3, the DNA is TGTGCCAGTCAAACCGGGACTAGAGGATCCCCCGGGGAGCTGTTTTTT. Amino acids: CASQTGTRGSPGELFF. The chain combines TRBV19 with TRBJ2-2; 8 bases are shared with TRBD2. The CDR3 sequence is 16 residues long. Trimming at V came to 8 bases and at J to 6 bases, leaving 14 bases not matched to a gene. CDR1 is LNHDA and CDR2 is SQIVND in the germline V gene (reference sequence).